This T cell receptor (beta chain) was observed in a study of a mutant IDH1 vaccine in newly diagnosed glioma. Here immunoSEQ multiplex PCR was the method, and the copy in TCRdb shows in-frame clones only, minus some. The sample shows tens of thousands of clones, 91% of them seen only once. The germline V gene encodes CDR1 SEHNR and CDR2 FQNEAQ (reference sequence). This CDR3 region has 15 residues. The ends were cut back, 5 bases at V and 3 bases at J, with 13 bases in the middle. Indicated time point: baseline, week 1 (first vaccination visit). As for treatment: pre-vaccination baseline after standard-of-care therapy.

The material was PBMCs, obtained from a glioma patient treated with radiotherapy, temozolomide or both. The chain joins TRBV7-9 to TRBJ2-2; TRBD2 might be the D (6 bases). This receptor was obtained from a man aged 45 to 65 with glioma. The CDR3 sequence is CASSTRLVDTGELFF. CDR3 nucleotide sequence: TGTGCCAGCAGCACAAGACTAGTCGACACCGGGGAGCTGTTTTTT.